This T cell receptor beta chain was captured in a study of identical twins. This clonotype was counted a few times. The antigen is unknown. General study results and limits: Out-of-frame sharing of TCR alpha in monozygotic twins was underestimated by models.

TCRdb called the 5' RACE reads again in MiXCR, with one record for every CDR3 protein. The sample yields roughly 280,000 distinct CDR3 sequences, roughly 10% seen once. Germline CDR1 SQVTM, CDR2 ANQGSEA. The CDR3 contains 14 residues. This same sample was also part of a study on yellow fever vaccine responses in identical twins.

The V gene is TRBV29-1, the J gene TRBJ1-1; 7 nucleotides match TRBD1. The sample comprised CD8+ T cells sorted from blood. The receptor was derived from a woman between 18 and 30 years old in good health. The CDR3 DNA reads TGCAGTGGGGCAAACCGGGACAGATACACTGAAGCTTTCTTT. Translation: CSGANRDRYTEAFF.